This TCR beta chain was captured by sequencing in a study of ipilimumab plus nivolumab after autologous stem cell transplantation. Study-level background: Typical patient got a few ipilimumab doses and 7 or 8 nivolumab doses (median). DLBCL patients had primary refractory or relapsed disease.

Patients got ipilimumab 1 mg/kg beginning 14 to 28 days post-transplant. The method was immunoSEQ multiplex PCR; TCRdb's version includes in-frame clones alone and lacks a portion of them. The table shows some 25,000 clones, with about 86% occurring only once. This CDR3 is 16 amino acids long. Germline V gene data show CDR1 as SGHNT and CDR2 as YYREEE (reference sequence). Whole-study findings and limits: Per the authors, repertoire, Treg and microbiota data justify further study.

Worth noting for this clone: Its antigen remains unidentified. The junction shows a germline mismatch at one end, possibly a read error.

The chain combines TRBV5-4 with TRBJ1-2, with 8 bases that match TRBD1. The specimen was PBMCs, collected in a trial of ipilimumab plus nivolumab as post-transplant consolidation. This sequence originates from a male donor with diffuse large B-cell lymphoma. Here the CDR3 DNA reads TGCGCCAGCAGCCAAGACCGGACAGGGCTTAACTATGGCTACACCTTC. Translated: CASSQDRTGLNYGYTF.